The 27 T cell receptor beta chains listed next were all sequenced from one sample in a study of spatial heterogeneity in lung cancer. TCRdb redid the calling of the 5' RACE reads with MiXCR, one entry per CDR3 protein. The sample gives some 3,700 distinct CDR3 sequences, roughly 24% of which show up once; approximately 15% is in the top ten. Time point here: sample taken at primary tumor resection. The sequenced material consisted of unsorted whole RNA from tumor, nontumor lung or frozen PBMC. This sample comprised normal lung tissue next to the tumor, obtained at surgery. These receptors were taken from a male donor with early-stage non-small cell lung cancer.

This clonotype is judged medium-sized. J is TRBJ2-3 and V is TRBV5-1; TRBD2 matches 11 bases. V shed 0 bases and J 6 bases; nucleotides not matched to a gene: 3. Germline lookup yields CDR1 SGHRS and CDR2 YFSETQ. This CDR3 has 15 amino acids. CDR3 nucleotide sequence: TGCGCCAGCAGCTTGGCTAGCGGGGGGCAGGATACGCAGTATTTT. Protein sequence: CASSLASGGQDTQYF.

This clonotype rates as medium-sized. The chain couples TRBV5-5 to TRBJ1-4; D call uncertain. The CDR3 contains 13 residues. The ends were cut back, 4 bases at V and 8 bases at J, with 12 bases in the middle. The germline gives CDR1 SGHKS, CDR2 YYEKEE (reference sequence). CDR3 protein: CASSRQAGEKLFF. CDR3 nucleotide sequence: TGTGCCAGCAGCCGGCAGGCCGGGGAAAAACTGTTTTTT.

This clonotype occurred many times. The chain has TRBV14 and TRBJ2-5, with 10 bases aligning to TRBD2. V dropped 4 bases and J dropped 3; count of bases not matched to a gene: 8. Germline CDR1 SGHDN, CDR2 FVKESK. CDR3 length: 16 residues. CDR3 sequence reads: CASSPTFLAGEETQYF. CDR3 coding DNA: TGTGCCAGCAGCCCCACCTTTCTAGCGGGGGAAGAGACCCAGTACTTC. The variable domain in full, with the rest retrieved from reference TRBV14 and TRBJ2-5, is EAGVTQFPSHSVIEKGQTVTLRCDPISGHDNLYWYRRVMGKEIKFLLHFVKESKQDESGMPNNRFLAERTGGTYSTLKVQPAELEDSGVYFCASSPTFLAGEETQYFGPGTRLLVL.

This clonotype has a handful of counts. This chain links TRBV7-9 with TRBJ1-2; TRBD1 is a possible D gene (6 bases). Germline CDR1 and CDR2: SEHNR and FQNEAQ (reference sequence). The length of the CDR3 is 15 residues. Trimming pared 4 bases from V and 1 base from J, leaving 13 bases between. The CDR3 region is CASSSTRQDNYGYTF. In DNA, the CDR3 is TGTGCCAGCAGCTCGACCCGACAGGATAACTATGGCTACACCTTC.

In its sample, this clonotype is medium-sized (0.01 to 0.1%). V usage is TRBV2 and J usage is TRBJ1-1; D perhaps matches TRBD1 (6 bases). The CDR3 spans 13 residues. Trimming shortened V by 5 bases and J by 8 bases, and 15 bases separated the two germline ends. In germline, CDR1 is SNHLY, CDR2 FYNNEI. CDR3 in amino acids: CASSRDTLQEAFF. For the CDR3, the DNA is TGTGCCAGCAGTCGGGACACCCTGCAGGAAGCTTTCTTT. Full variable domain (rest looked up from reference TRBV2 and TRBJ1-1): EPEVTQTPSHQVTQMGQEVILRCVPISNHLYFYWYRQILGQKVEFLVSFYNNEISEKSEIFDDQFSVERPDGSNFTLKIRSTKLEDSAMYFCASSRDTLQEAFFGQGTRLTVV.

The V and J genes are TRBV5-5 and TRBJ1-5, with D uncertain. Germline V gives CDR1 SGHKS, CDR2 YYEKEE (reference sequence). There are 16 residues in the CDR3. V lost 4 bases and J lost 5, with 19 bases in between. This chain's CDR3 is CASSTSEGRLHQPQHF. The DNA of the CDR3 is TGTGCCAGCAGCACTTCCGAGGGCAGGCTCCATCAGCCCCAGCATTTT.

Relative to its sample, this clonotype is medium-sized. V and J are TRBV7-3 and TRBJ2-3; possible D gene TRBD2, 6 bases. The CDR3 covers 15 residues. Per the germline V gene, CDR1 is SGHTA and CDR2 is FQGTGA. Trimming shortened V by 2 bases and J by 1 base, and 10 bases separated the two germline ends. For the CDR3, the DNA is TGTGCCAGCAGCTTACAAGCGGGCCGCACAGATACGCAGTATTTT. Its protein is CASSLQAGRTDTQYF.

V is TRBV11-2 and J is TRBJ1-1; D is unresolved. This CDR3 region has 15 residues. Trimming took off 5 bases at V and 7 bases at J, with 20 bases between the two ends. CDR1 and CDR2 from the germline V gene are SGHAT and FQNNGV. The CDR3 bases are TGTGCCAGCAGCGACCCCGGAGGGTCTGAGGTTGAAGCTTTCTTT. It translates to CASSDPGGSEVEAFF.

The V and J genes are TRBV14 and TRBJ2-1, with 12 bases aligning to TRBD2. The CDR3 runs to 16 residues. Germline loops: CDR1 SGHDN, CDR2 FVKESK. V lost 3 bases to trimming and J lost 2 bases; unmatched junction nucleotides: 2. Here the CDR3 DNA reads TGTGCCAGCAGCCAGACTAGCGGGAGCACCTACAATGAGCAGTTCTTC. As protein: CASSQTSGSTYNEQFF.

This clonotype was observed at least ten times. The rearrangement joins TRBV13 to TRBJ2-3, with TRBD2 as a possible D gene (7 bases). The CDR3 has 17 amino acids. V was shortened by 5 bases and J by 2 bases, with 20 bases between the two germline ends. Germline lookup yields CDR1 PRHDT and CDR2 FYEKMQ (reference sequence). CDR3 bases: TGTGCCAGCAGCCCACCGGGGGGCTCAGACTTCACAGATACGCAGTATTTT. Protein product: CASSPPGGSDFTDTQYF.

In its sample, this clonotype ranks as medium-sized. The V call is TRBV3-1, the J call TRBJ2-3; the D gene is possibly TRBD2 (5 bases). Trimming removed 0 bases at V and 7 bases at J, with 14 bases between. The length of the CDR3 is 15 residues. CDR1 LGHDT and CDR2 YNNKEL come from the germline V gene (reference sequence). This CDR3 reads CASSQDAGPRNTQYF. The CDR3 DNA reads as TGTGCCAGCAGCCAAGATGCGGGCCCGCGGAATACGCAGTATTTT.

This clonotype is medium-sized (0.01 to 0.1%) within its sample. CDR3 sequence (DNA): TGCGCCAGCAGCAAGCCAGGTTCTGGAAACACCATATATTTT. Residues: CASSKPGSGNTIYF. The chain couples TRBV4-1 to TRBJ1-3; D gene unclear. The germline V and J ends were trimmed by 5 bases and 1 base, with 9 bases remaining between them. Germline V CDR1 and CDR2: MGHRA, YSYEKL. The CDR3 runs 14 residues.

In this sample, this clonotype turned up many times. The V call is TRBV5-4, the J call TRBJ2-2, with D perhaps matching TRBD1 (7 bases). Trimming removed 4 bases from V and 4 bases from J, with 20 bases in between. This CDR3 spans 17 amino acids. Germline-derived CDR1 and CDR2 are SGHNT and YYREEE (reference sequence). The CDR3 spells CASSPQGTTRGTGELFF. The CDR3 DNA sequence: TGTGCCAGCAGCCCACAGGGGACGACGCGGGGCACCGGGGAGCTGTTTTTT.

This clonotype is termed medium-sized. The genes are TRBV6-1 and TRBJ2-7; no clear D gene. Germline CDR1 and CDR2: MNHNS and SASEGT. With 3 bases removed from V and 6 bases from J, the gap between germline ends came to 6 bases. The CDR3 runs 11 residues. For the CDR3, the DNA is TGTGCCAGCAGTGATATGACCGAGCAGTACGTC. The encoded protein is CASSDMTEQYV.

V usage is TRBV7-2 and J usage is TRBJ1-6; D call uncertain. The V gene's germline CDR1 is SGHTA and CDR2 FQGNSA. V lost 5 bases to trimming and J lost 18 bases, with 14 bases between them. The CDR3 is 11 residues long. CDR3 in amino acids: CASSPGRVHHF. As DNA, the CDR3 is TGTGCCAGCAGCCCAGGACGGGTACACCACTTT.

This clonotype is judged medium-sized. This sequence joins TRBV7-3 and TRBJ2-5; possibly TRBD2 for D (5 bases). V dropped 1 base and J dropped 1 base, with 13 bases sitting between them. This CDR3 is 16 amino acids long. Per germline, CDR1 SGHTA and CDR2 FQGTGA. CDR3 DNA: TGTGCCAGCAGCTTAAGTAGCGCAAGTACCCAAGAGACCCAGTACTTC. It specifies CASSLSSASTQETQYF.

The CDR3 coding sequence is TGTGCCACCCGGACTAGCGGGGAGAACAATGAGCAGTTCTTC. It translates to CATRTSGENNEQFF. The chain carries TRBV10-3 and TRBJ2-1, with TRBD2 matching 12 bases. V lost 10 bases and J lost 5; bases outside the gene matches: 6. From germline, CDR1 is ENHRY and CDR2 SYGVKD. This CDR3 spans 14 amino acids.

The chain joins TRBV7-2 to TRBJ2-3; D is perhaps TRBD2 (6 bases). Germline V gene sequence: CDR1 SGHTA, CDR2 FQGNSA. The CDR3 consists of 16 residues. The V end lost 4 bases, the J end lost 4 bases, and 18 bases lay between the germline ends. CDR3: CASSWASVSTPDTQYF. The CDR3 coding sequence is TGTGCCAGCAGCTGGGCTAGCGTGAGTACACCAGATACGCAGTATTTT.

This clonotype is labeled as medium-sized. The genes are TRBV28 and TRBJ2-7; 9 bases are shared with TRBD1. Trimming removed 4 bases from V and 2 bases from J; junction bases left unmatched: 15. The CDR3 sequence is 18 residues long. From germline, CDR1 is MDHEN and CDR2 SYDVKM. The DNA for the CDR3 is TGTGCCAGCAGTTCACCCGCCGGGACAGGGATTATTACCTACGAGCAGTACTTC. It specifies CASSSPAGTGIITYEQYF.

Within the sample, this clonotype is medium-sized. V is TRBV7-9 and J is TRBJ1-5; D possibly corresponds to TRBD1 (5 bases). V lost 1 base and J lost 6, with 7 bases in between. Germline lookup yields CDR1 SEHNR and CDR2 FQNEAQ (reference sequence). CDR3 length: 13 amino acids. The CDR3 coding sequence is TGTGCCAGCAGCTTAGAGGGGTCTCAGCCCCAGCATTTT. It encodes CASSLEGSQPQHF.

This clonotype is termed medium-sized. V usage is TRBV9 and J usage is TRBJ1-1; D is ambiguous. The length of the CDR3 is 16 residues. CDR1 and CDR2 from the germline V gene are SGDLS and YYNGEE. V was cut by 0 bases and J by 4 bases, with 16 bases left in between. This chain's CDR3 is CASSVGISAYSTEAFF. The CDR3 coding sequence is TGTGCCAGCAGCGTAGGGATTTCGGCGTATAGCACTGAAGCTTTCTTT.

This clonotype is medium-sized in the sample. The rearrangement joins TRBV5-5 to TRBJ1-5, with D unclear. Trimming cost V 0 bases and J 2 bases, with 9 bases left between them. CDR1 is SGHKS and CDR2 is YYEKEE in the germline V gene (reference sequence). The CDR3 is 15 amino acids. CDR3 coding DNA: TGTGCCAGCAGCTTGGAAAGGATAGGCAATCAGCCCCAGCATTTT. Translated: CASSLERIGNQPQHF.

This clonotype was counted at least ten times. The chain has TRBV30 and TRBJ1-1; D is unclear. Germline CDR1 is GTSNPN and CDR2 is SVGIG (reference sequence). This CDR3 comprises 15 residues. Trimming took off 4 bases at V and 1 base at J, with 16 bases between the two ends. The CDR3 region is CAWTGLHRRNTEAFF. Here the CDR3 DNA reads TGTGCCTGGACCGGGCTGCACAGAAGGAACACTGAAGCTTTCTTT.

This clonotype is labeled as medium-sized. The rearrangement uses TRBV5-4 and TRBJ2-7; D remains ambiguous. This CDR3 region has 13 residues. The germline gives CDR1 SGHNT, CDR2 YYREEE (reference sequence). V lost 0 bases and J lost 3, with 7 bases in between. The CDR3 region is CASSLDSYYEQYV. The CDR3 DNA follows: TGTGCCAGCAGCTTGGACAGTTACTACGAGCAGTACGTC.

In its sample, this clonotype ranks as medium-sized. The chain is built from TRBV28 and TRBJ2-3; 11 bases fit TRBD2. Germline lookup yields CDR1 MDHEN and CDR2 SYDVKM. V lost 5 bases to trimming and J lost 8 bases; unmatched junction nucleotides: 12. This CDR3 comprises 16 residues. The chain's CDR3 is CASSPIRLAGSSTQYF. In DNA form, the CDR3 reads TGTGCCAGCAGTCCAATAAGACTAGCGGGAAGTAGTACGCAGTATTTT.

This clonotype was seen repeatedly, ten times or more. CDR3 amino acids: CSATQGSSPRAFF. For the CDR3, the DNA is TGCAGTGCAACACAGGGGTCCTCTCCGAGGGCTTTCTTT. The V gene is TRBV20-1, the J gene TRBJ1-1, with 7 bases fitting TRBD1. The junction had 15 bases not matched to a gene; V was cut back by 6 bases and J by 11 bases. The germline V gene has CDR1 DFQATT and CDR2 SNEGSKA (reference sequence). The CDR3 consists of 13 residues.

This clonotype is categorized as large. The CDR3 sequence is CASSSGTPNTEAFF. The DNA of the CDR3 is TGTGCCAGCAGTTCTGGGACCCCGAACACTGAAGCTTTCTTT. This chain links TRBV28 with TRBJ1-1; the D gene is possibly TRBD1 (5 bases). The germline CDR1 and CDR2 sequences are MDHEN and SYDVKM. There are 14 residues in the CDR3. V lost 4 bases, J lost 1 base, and 10 bases lay in between.